The sequence of this T cell receptor (beta chain) was determined in a study of shared clonotypes between healthy human individuals. About this clone: What it binds is unknown.

Findings of the study overall: Compared with clonotypes that all four donors shared, non-shared clonotypes had lower generation probabilities. Naive CD4 clonotypes were shared across several donors at 4.5% to 6%.

Germline CDR1 and CDR2: MNHEY and SVGAGI. Trimming at V came to 6 bases and at J to 7 bases, leaving 10 bases not matched to a gene. This CDR3 is 15 amino acids long. At deep level, the assay was performed. TCRdb's table, derived via immunoSEQ multiplex PCR, lists solely in-frame clones and lacks some. The sample holds 2 million to 2.5 million clones, 90% to 95% seen once. The sequenced material came from naive CD4+ T cells sorted from blood. Subset of the sample: CD45RA+ positively selected. The sequence derives from a man younger than 35 in good health. The rearrangement links TRBV6-5 to TRBJ1-5, with 9 bases fitting TRBD1. CDR3 residues: CASSKSTTGGQPQHF. DNA for the CDR3: TGTGCCAGCAGCAAATCTACGACAGGGGGGCAGCCCCAGCATTTT.